The 6 T cell receptor beta chains in this list originate from one sample, sequenced in a study of OX40 agonist ivuxolimab in advanced cancers. Here immunoSEQ multiplex PCR was the method, and the copy in TCRdb shows in-frame clones only, minus some. The table lists under 65,000 clones, roughly 90% of them singletons. This specimen was CD4+ or CD8+ T cells sorted from blood, taken in a trial of the OX40 agonist ivuxolimab. These receptors were collected from an adult with an advanced solid tumor such as melanoma, head and neck, liver or kidney cancer.

The J gene is TRBJ2-7, the V gene TRBV2, with TRBD1 identical over 8 bases. CDR3 length equals 12 residues. Losses at the gene ends were 10 bases for V and 5 bases for J; bases not matched to a gene: 7. Germline V gives CDR1 SNHLY, CDR2 FYNNEI. CDR3 DNA: TGTGCCACTGGACAGGGCGTGGACGAGCAGTACTTC. Protein: CATGQGVDEQYF. Supplemented by reference TRBV2 and TRBJ2-7, the full variable domain reads EPEVTQTPSHQVTQMGQEVILRCVPISNHLYFYWYRQILGQKVEFLVSFYNNEISEKSEIFDDQFSVERPDGSNFTLKIRSTKLEDSAMYFCATGQGVDEQYFGPGTRLTVT.

This clone has a single count. The V call is TRBV6-6, the J call TRBJ2-7, with D perhaps TRBD2 (6 bases). CDR1 is MNHNY, CDR2 SVGAGI, per germline (reference sequence). Deletions cut 5 bases from V and 1 base from J, with 9 bases between. The CDR3 covers 13 residues. DNA of the CDR3: TGTGCCAGCAGTGGGAGGTCATCCTACGAGCAGTACTTC. Translating it yields CASSGRSSYEQYF.

The chain carries TRBV7-3 and TRBJ2-3; 10 bases agree with TRBD1. There are 16 residues in the CDR3. Per germline, CDR1 SGHTA and CDR2 FQGTGA. J gave up 3 bases and V 5 bases, and 8 bases lay outside the gene matches. CDR3 sequence reads: CASSRIDRGLTDTQYF. The CDR3 region has the DNA TGTGCCAGCAGCCGAATCGACAGGGGGCTGACAGATACGCAGTATTTT.

In DNA, the CDR3 is TGCGCCAGCAGCCAAGGGTTGGTGGGACCAGCGCTCTACGAGCAGTACTTC. It codes for CASSQGLVGPALYEQYF. V gene TRBV4-1 combines with J gene TRBJ2-7; TRBD1 or TRBD2 may be the D gene (5 bases each). CDR3 length: 17 amino acids. Germline assignment: CDR1 MGHRA and CDR2 YSYEKL. V shed 1 base and J shed 3 bases, with 19 bases lying between them.

This chain uses TRBV6-5 with TRBJ2-7, with D maybe TRBD2 (6 bases). Germline CDR1 MNHEY, CDR2 SVGAGI. V was shortened by 0 bases and J by 6 bases, with 9 bases between the two germline ends. The CDR3 has 13 residues. The CDR3 reads CASSYSAGTEQYF. The CDR3 coding sequence is TGTGCCAGCAGTTACTCGGCGGGAACCGAGCAGTACTTC.

The chain joins TRBV6-1 to TRBJ1-2; no definite D call. V was cut by 2 bases and J by 3 bases, with 10 bases left in between. This CDR3 contains 14 residues. Germline V gives CDR1 MNHNS, CDR2 SASEGT. CDR3 bases: TGTGCCAGCAGTGAAAAGGGTGATGACTATGGCTACACCTTC. This codes for CASSEKGDDYGYTF.